This TCR beta chain was sequenced in a study of T cell responses to AZD1222 COVID-19 vaccine (dated by TCRdb to the early 2020s). With respect to the entire study: AZD1222 recipients with second doses at about 4 weeks or about 12 weeks were pooled, because spike-specific TCR depth and breadth did not differ between schedules. A total of about 250 trial participants underwent TCR sequencing, of whom 207 had received two doses of AZD1222 and about 26 had received two doses of the MenACWY control vaccine. Enrollment into the trials was organized by age into subgroups of 18-55, 56-69 and 70-plus years, and those subgroups contained roughly 140, 27 and 60 TCR-sequenced participants, respectively. Broad study findings and their caveats: No day 14 peak-response samples were available, so repertoires were characterized only after the peak T cell response. Participants were mostly white British, with more females than males. The authors suggested clonal diversity may have been underestimated. After two AZD1222 doses, both the breadth and the depth of spike-specific TCRs were significantly higher than at day 0 and than in MenACWY recipients. Vaccine-associated CD4 TCRs spanned the whole spike protein, with dominant responses in regions 160-218 and 743-854. In the small 56-69-year group, the increase in depth fell short of significance, most likely because of low power. Conclusions about previously exposed vaccinees were limited because only five to seven AZD1222 recipients were SARS-CoV-2 seropositive at baseline. Reportedly, close to half of the unique spike-specific TCRs recognized epitopes lying outside the regions that are mutated in the B.1.351 and B.1.1.7 variants.

The CDR3 regions of human TCRbeta chains were analyzed by immunosequencing. On the study's bioinformatics: TCRs in the repertoires were compared against a reference library of SARS-CoV-2-specific TCRs that had been generated with the MIRA antigen-specificity platform. Breadth meant the fraction of unique TCRs that were SARS-CoV-2-associated, whereas depth meant the fraction of total T cells that were SARS-CoV-2-associated. Each spike-specific TCR was assigned to its reactive spike region and to a CD4 or CD8 class using the MIRA data. Log10-transformed breadth and depth values were compared by one-way ANOVA with Sidak's multiple comparisons tests. Imported from immuneACCESS, the table was reduced by TCRdb to in-frame sequences with V and J called. These copies leave out some clones; in studies compared against another copy, an unresolved V gene accounts for under half, and the cause of the remainder is not known. V, J and clone size were drawn from that table, and D and trimming were deduced from the DNA. The table for this sample lists roughly 120,000 clones; 70% to 90% of them were counted only once. The ten largest clones capture 1.5% to 2% of the sample.

The CDR3 contains 16 residues, cysteine and phenylalanine counted. Only the CDR3 part of the read is kept: 48 bases, read in frame from the first base. Based on the germline V gene, the CDR1 and CDR2 sequences are KGHSH and LQKENI. V trim: 3 bases; J trim: 5 bases; unmatched bases: 7. Worth noting for this clone: Its antigen is not yet known. Base qualities are not provided; no much larger clone lies one nucleotide away.

In the paper's terms, the time point label means: baseline before first vaccination. Vaccinee samples were obtained from the UK trials COV001 and COV002, which included a single-blind randomized controlled phase 2/3 trial of AZD1222 (ChAdOx1 nCoV-19) in healthy adults. Trial participant PBMC samples were collected at day 0 and day 28 after the second dose for TCRbeta chain sequencing. This chain is built from TRBV18 and TRBJ2-1, with 10 middle bases fitting TRBD2. Sequenced material: peripheral blood, taken on day 0 of AZD1222 vaccination. The receptor was isolated from an adult in good health. The nucleotides are TGTGCCAGCTCACCGCGAAGCGGGGGGGATCACAATGAGCAGTTCTTC. It is translated as CASSPRSGGDHNEQFF.